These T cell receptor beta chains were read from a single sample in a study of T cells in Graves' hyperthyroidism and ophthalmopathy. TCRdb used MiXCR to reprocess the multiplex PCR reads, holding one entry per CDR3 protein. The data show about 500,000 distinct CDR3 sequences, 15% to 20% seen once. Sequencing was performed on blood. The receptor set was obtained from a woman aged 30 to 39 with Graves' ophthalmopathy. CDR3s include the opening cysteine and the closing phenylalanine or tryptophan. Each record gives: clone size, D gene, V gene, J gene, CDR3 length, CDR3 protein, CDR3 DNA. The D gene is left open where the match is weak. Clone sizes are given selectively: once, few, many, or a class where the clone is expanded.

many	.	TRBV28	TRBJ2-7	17	CASTDPAGPPYPNEQYF	TGTGCCAGCACCGACCCTGCGGGTCCCCCCTACCCAAACGAGCAGTACTTC
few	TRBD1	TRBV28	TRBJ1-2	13	CASRQGANTGYTF	TGTGCCAGCAGGCAGGGGGCAAATACTGGCTACACCTTC
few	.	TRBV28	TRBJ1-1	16	CASSRRGQIGNTEAFF	TGTGCCAGCAGCCGCCGTGGACAGATCGGGAACACTGAAGCTTTCTTT
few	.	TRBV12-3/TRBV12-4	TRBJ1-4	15	CASSYLGGANEKLFF	TGTGCCAGCTCCTACTTAGGGGGGGCTAATGAAAAACTGTTTTTT
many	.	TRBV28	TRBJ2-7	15	CASSATGETFYEQYF	TGTGCCAGCAGTGCGACAGGAGAAACCTTCTACGAGCAGTACTTC
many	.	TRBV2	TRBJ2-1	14	CASSEQLARDEQFF	TGTGCCAGCAGTGAACAGCTAGCTAGGGATGAGCAGTTCTTC
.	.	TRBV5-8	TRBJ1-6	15	CASSIPIPGHSPLHF	TGTGCCAGCAGCATTCCGATTCCGGGGCATTCACCCCTCCACTTT
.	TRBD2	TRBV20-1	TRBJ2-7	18	CSASPGYSSGRNLYEQYF	TGCAGTGCTAGTCCGGGGTACTCTAGCGGGAGGAATCTTTACGAGCAGTACTTC
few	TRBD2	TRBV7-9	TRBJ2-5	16	CASSLELLAGVETQYF	TGTGCCAGCAGCTTAGAACTCCTAGCGGGAGTGGAGACCCAGTACTTT
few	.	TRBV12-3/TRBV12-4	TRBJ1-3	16	CASSSAHLGGGNTIYF	TGTGCCAGCAGTTCAGCCCATCTTGGGGGGGGAAACACCATATATTTT
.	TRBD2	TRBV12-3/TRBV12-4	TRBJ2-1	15	CAGSLTSGRGDEQFF	TGTGCCGGCAGTTTAACCAGCGGGAGAGGCGATGAGCAGTTCTTC
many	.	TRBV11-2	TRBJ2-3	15	CASSTAMGGTDTQYF	TGTGCCAGCAGCACCGCGATGGGAGGCACAGATACGCAGTATTTT
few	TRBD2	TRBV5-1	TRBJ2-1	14	CASSLIAGANEQFF	TGCGCCAGCAGCTTGATAGCGGGAGCCAATGAGCAGTTCTTC
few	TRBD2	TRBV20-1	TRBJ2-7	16	CSARDETSGLADEQYF	TGCAGTGCTAGAGATGAGACTAGCGGGCTGGCCGACGAGCAGTACTTC
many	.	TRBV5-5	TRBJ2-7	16	CASSLQGGGSSYEQYF	TGTGCCAGCAGCTTGCAGGGTGGGGGTAGCTCCTACGAGCAGTACTTC
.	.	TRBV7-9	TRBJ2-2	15	CASSLEAQNTGELFF	TGTGCCAGCAGCTTAGAGGCGCAGAACACCGGGGAGCTGTTTTTT
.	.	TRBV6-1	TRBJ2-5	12	CASSPAGDGWYF	TGTGCCAGCAGTCCAGCGGGTGACGGTTGGTACTTC
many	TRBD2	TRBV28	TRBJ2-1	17	CASSLNRLAGALDEQFF	TGTGCCAGCAGTTTAAACCGGCTAGCGGGAGCTTTGGATGAGCAGTTCTTC
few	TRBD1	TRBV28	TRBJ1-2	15	CASSFLLTGQVGYTF	TGTGCCAGCAGTTTCCTTTTGACGGGACAGGTTGGCTACACCTTC
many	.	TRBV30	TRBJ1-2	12	CAWSVPLGGYTF	TGTGCCTGGAGTGTCCCCTTGGGAGGCTACACCTTC
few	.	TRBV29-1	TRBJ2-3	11	CSETLADTQYF	TGCAGCGAAACTCTAGCGGATACGCAGTATTTT
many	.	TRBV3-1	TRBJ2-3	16	CASSQPPTGERDTQYF	TGTGCCAGCAGCCAACCCCCGACAGGAGAAAGGGATACGCAGTATTTT
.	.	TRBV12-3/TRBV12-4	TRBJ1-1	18	CASSSTEPQGSFMVEAFF	TGTGCCAGCAGCTCAACAGAACCACAGGGTTCCTTTATGGTTGAAGCTTTCTTT
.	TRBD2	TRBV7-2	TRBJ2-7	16	CASSLKAGRAGYEQYF	TGTGCCAGCAGCTTAAAGGCCGGGAGGGCCGGATACGAGCAGTACTTC
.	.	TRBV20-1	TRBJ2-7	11	CSAETSNEQYF	TGCAGTGCTGAAACTAGTAACGAGCAGTACTTC